This T cell receptor beta chain was identified during a study of blood T cells in healthy people across ages. With a J-beta primer mix and a sample-barcoded 5' primer, a second PCR ran roughly 6 to 11 cycles. TCRdb itself ran the 5' RACE reads through MiXCR, one entry per CDR3 protein. The sample has about 970,000 distinct CDR3 sequences, roughly 51% seen once. As regards this clonotype: Its specificity is not known.

Study-wide findings and caveats: With naive T cell percentage, TCR beta diversity showed a strong correlation. Observed TCR beta diversity per million T cells went down as age went up. This fall followed a roughly linear course with age.

The CDR3 is 14 residues long. Looked up from germline, CDR1 is SGHRS and CDR2 is YFSETQ. V shed 3 bases, J shed 3 bases, and the junction held 4 bases outside the gene matches. The sequenced material came from blood. The sequence was collected from a woman in her sixties or seventies in good health. The rearrangement uses TRBV5-1 and TRBJ1-2, with 8 bases that match TRBD1. The CDR3, as DNA: TGCGCCAGCAGCTCGGACAGGGTGTACTATGGCTACACCTTC. This codes for CASSSDRVYYGYTF.